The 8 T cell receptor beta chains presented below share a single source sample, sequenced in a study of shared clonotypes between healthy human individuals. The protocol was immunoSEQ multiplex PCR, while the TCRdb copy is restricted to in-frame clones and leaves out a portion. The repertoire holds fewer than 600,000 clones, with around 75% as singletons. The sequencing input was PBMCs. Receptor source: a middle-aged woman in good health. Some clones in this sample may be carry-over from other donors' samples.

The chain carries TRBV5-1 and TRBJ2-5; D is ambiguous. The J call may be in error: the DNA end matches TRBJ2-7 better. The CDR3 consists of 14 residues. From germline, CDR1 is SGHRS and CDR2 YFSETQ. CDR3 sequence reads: CASSLDPASYEQYF. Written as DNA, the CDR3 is TGCGCCAGCAGCTTGGACCCCGCCTCCTACGAGCAGTACTTC.

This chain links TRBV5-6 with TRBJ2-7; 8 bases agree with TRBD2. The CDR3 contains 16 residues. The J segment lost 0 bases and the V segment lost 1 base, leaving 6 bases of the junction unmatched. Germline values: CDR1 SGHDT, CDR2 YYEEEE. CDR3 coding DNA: TGTGCCAGCAGCTTGTGGATTAGCGGGATCTCCTACGAGCAGTACTTC. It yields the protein CASSLWISGISYEQYF. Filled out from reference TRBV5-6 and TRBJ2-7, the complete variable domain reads DAGVTQSPTHLIKTRGQQVTLRCSPKSGHDTVSWYQQALGQGPQFIFQYYEEEERQRGNFPDRFSGHQFPNYSSELNVNALLLGDSALYLCASSLWISGISYEQYFGPGTRLTVT.

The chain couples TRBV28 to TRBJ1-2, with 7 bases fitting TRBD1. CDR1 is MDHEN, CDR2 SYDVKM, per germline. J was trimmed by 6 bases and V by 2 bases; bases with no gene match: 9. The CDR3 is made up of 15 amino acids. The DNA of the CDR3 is TGTGCCAGCAGTTTACCCCCTCAGGGGGTTGATGGCTACACCTTC. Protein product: CASSLPPQGVDGYTF.

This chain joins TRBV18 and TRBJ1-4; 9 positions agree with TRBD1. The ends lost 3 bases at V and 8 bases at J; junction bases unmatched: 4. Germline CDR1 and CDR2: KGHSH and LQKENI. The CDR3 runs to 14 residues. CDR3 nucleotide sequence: TGTGCCAGCTCACCCCGACAGGGGGAAGAAAAACTGTTTTTT. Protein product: CASSPRQGEEKLFF.

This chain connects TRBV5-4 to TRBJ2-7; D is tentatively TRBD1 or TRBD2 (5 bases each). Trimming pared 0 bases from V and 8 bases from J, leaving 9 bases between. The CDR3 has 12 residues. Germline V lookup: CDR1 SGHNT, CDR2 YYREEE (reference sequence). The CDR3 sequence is CASSLEWGKQYF. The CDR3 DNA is TGTGCCAGCAGCTTGGAATGGGGGAAGCAGTACTTC.

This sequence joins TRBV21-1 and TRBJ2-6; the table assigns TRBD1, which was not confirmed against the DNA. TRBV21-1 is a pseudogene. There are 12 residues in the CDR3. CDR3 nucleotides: TGTGCCGCAGGAACTGGGGCCAACGTCCTGACTTTC. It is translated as CAAGTGANVLTF.

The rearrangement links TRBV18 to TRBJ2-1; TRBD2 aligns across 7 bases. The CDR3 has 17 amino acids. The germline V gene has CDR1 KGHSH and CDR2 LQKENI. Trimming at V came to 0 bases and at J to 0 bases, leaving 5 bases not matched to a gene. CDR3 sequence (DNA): TGTGCCAGCTCACCACCGGGGCTAGCGGACTCCTACAATGAGCAGTTCTTC. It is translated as CASSPPGLADSYNEQFF.

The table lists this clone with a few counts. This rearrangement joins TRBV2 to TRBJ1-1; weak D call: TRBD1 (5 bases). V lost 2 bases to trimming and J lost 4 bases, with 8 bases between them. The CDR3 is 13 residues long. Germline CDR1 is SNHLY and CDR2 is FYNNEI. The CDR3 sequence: CASSEWGGTEAFF. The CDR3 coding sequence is TGTGCCAGCAGTGAATGGGGGGGCACTGAAGCTTTCTTT.